These 29 T cell receptor beta chains came from one sample sequenced in a study of T cells in Graves' hyperthyroidism and ophthalmopathy. Amplification of TCR beta CDR3 regions used RNA as the template. Using the HTBI primer set, a first-round RT-PCR was run on the TCR CDR3. TCRdb analysed the multiplex PCR reads with MiXCR anew, one entry per CDR3 protein. The sample carries roughly 290,000 distinct CDR3 sequences, about an eighth recorded once. Sequenced: blood. The receptors come from a woman in her thirties or forties with Graves' hyperthyroidism.

In its sample, this clonotype was seen many times. The chain employs TRBV6-2 or TRBV6-3 and TRBJ2-4; possible D gene TRBD2, 6 bases. Germline CDR1 MNHEY, CDR2 SVGEGT. The CDR3 consists of 16 residues. V was cut by 5 bases and J by 8 bases, with 22 bases left in between. DNA for the CDR3: TGTGCCAGCAGTCAACCGGCAGCGGGCCAAGGAGACATTCAGTACTTC. Its translation: CASSQPAAGQGDIQYF.

V and J are TRBV11-3 and TRBJ2-3; 8 bases match TRBD2. Germline V gives CDR1 SGHNT, CDR2 YENEEA. The trim removed 4 bases at V and 2 bases at J, leaving 8 bases unmatched. The CDR3 covers 16 residues. The CDR3 loop is CASSSGLASSTDTQYF. In DNA, the CDR3 is TGTGCCAGCAGCTCAGGACTAGCCTCTTCCACAGATACGCAGTATTTT.

This clonotype was found many times. The rearrangement uses TRBV2 and TRBJ2-1; possibly TRBD1 for D (6 bases). The CDR3 has 12 residues. Trimming pared 5 bases from V and 10 bases from J, leaving 12 bases between. The V gene's germline CDR1 is SNHLY and CDR2 FYNNEI. The CDR3 reads CASSSTGLEQFF. The CDR3 DNA reads as TGTGCCAGCAGTTCGACAGGACTGGAGCAGTTCTTC. Supplemented by reference TRBV2 and TRBJ2-1, the full variable domain reads EPEVTQTPSHQVTQMGQEVILRCVPISNHLYFYWYRQILGQKVEFLVSFYNNEISEKSEIFDDQFSVERPDGSNFTLKIRSTKLEDSAMYFCASSSTGLEQFFGPGTRLTVL.

This clonotype came up a few times. V gene TRBV7-2 combines with J gene TRBJ1-6; D is uncertain. CDR3 length: 19 amino acids. The germline V gene encodes CDR1 SGHTA and CDR2 FQGNSA. V gave up 1 base and J gave up 0 bases, with 16 bases separating them. The CDR3 bases are TGTGCCAGCAGCTTAGTCTTCCACATTATGAGCTCCTATAATTCACCCCTCCACTTT. Translation: CASSLVFHIMSSYNSPLHF.

The CDR3 spells CAIRVGTGEGNQPQHF. The CDR3 nucleotides are TGTGCCATCAGAGTAGGGACAGGGGAGGGCAATCAGCCCCAGCATTTT. The genes are TRBV10-3 and TRBJ1-5, with 10 bases matching TRBD1. V dropped 6 bases and J dropped 2; count of bases not matched to a gene: 7. The CDR3 loop spans 16 amino acids. Looked up from germline, CDR1 is ENHRY and CDR2 is SYGVKD.

The chain has TRBV5-1 and TRBJ2-1, with 11 bases that match TRBD2. The junction had 7 bases not matched to a gene; V was cut back by 4 bases and J by 10 bases. The CDR3 is made up of 14 amino acids. The germline CDR1 and CDR2 sequences are SGHRS and YFSETQ. Written as DNA, the CDR3 is TGCGCCAGCAGCGTGACTAGCGGGAAAGACGAGCAGTTCTTC. As protein: CASSVTSGKDEQFF.

This clonotype has only a few counts. The CDR3 DNA reads TGCAGTGCTAGGTCTTCGTTTTGGGGGAGCAACGAGCAGTACTTC. Translating it yields CSARSSFWGSNEQYF. This chain connects TRBV20-1 to TRBJ2-7, with D perhaps being TRBD1 or TRBD2 (5 bases each). V dropped 3 bases and J dropped 5 bases, with 20 bases sitting between them. The CDR3 is made up of 15 amino acids. The V gene's germline CDR1 is DFQATT and CDR2 SNEGSKA (reference sequence).

V gene TRBV5-4 combines with J gene TRBJ2-2; TRBD2 aligns across 8 bases. Per germline, CDR1 SGHNT and CDR2 YYREEE (reference sequence). After removal of 4 bases from V and 6 bases from J, the junction contained 11 bases not matched to a gene. The CDR3 loop spans 16 amino acids. As DNA, the CDR3 is TGTGCCAGCAGCCGGGACCCGGGACTAGAGGCCGGGGAGCTGTTTTTT. This translates into CASSRDPGLEAGELFF.

This clonotype was recorded at least ten times. The chain's CDR3 is CASSLPSGTRRYEQFF. The CDR3 DNA follows: TGTGCCAGCAGCTTACCTAGCGGGACCCGGAGGTATGAGCAGTTCTTC. The chain uses TRBV7-8 and TRBJ2-1; 9 bases line up with TRBD2. Germline lookup yields CDR1 SGHVS and CDR2 FQNEAQ. The CDR3 extends over 16 amino acids. Trimming at V came to 2 bases and at J to 8 bases, leaving 10 bases not matched to a gene.

This clonotype was recorded many times. The rearrangement uses TRBV6-1 and TRBJ1-5; 9 positions match TRBD1. Germline V gene sequence: CDR1 MNHNS, CDR2 SASEGT. With V trimmed by 8 bases and J by 3 bases, 5 bases remained unmatched. The CDR3 extends over 14 amino acids. This chain's CDR3 is CASRRTGDNQPQHF. CDR3 in DNA: TGTGCCAGCCGACGGACAGGGGACAATCAGCCCCAGCATTTT.

This clonotype was seen at least ten times. This chain's CDR3 is CASSSTGNQPQHF. The CDR3 coding sequence is TGTGCCAGCAGCTCGACTGGGAATCAGCCCCAGCATTTT. The chain uses TRBV11-2 and TRBJ1-5; D not resolved. Trimming took 4 bases from V and 4 from J, leaving 8 bases between them. Per germline, CDR1 SGHAT and CDR2 FQNNGV. There are 13 residues in the CDR3.

The table lists this clonotype with many counts. The chain couples TRBV12-3 or TRBV12-4 to TRBJ2-5; weak D call: TRBD2 (5 bases). The CDR3 consists of 16 residues. V lost 2 bases and J lost 4, with 17 bases in between. The CDR3 reads CASSLSGERGTETQYF. The CDR3 bases are TGTGCCAGCAGTTTATCTGGGGAGAGAGGAACAGAGACCCAGTACTTC.

This clonotype was counted many times. The CDR3 DNA reads as TGTGCCAGCCGGGGGCAGGTCGACGAGCAGTACTTC. It codes for CASRGQVDEQYF. The chain links TRBV12-3 or TRBV12-4 to TRBJ2-7, with D perhaps given as TRBD1 or TRBD2 (6 bases each). Trimming took 8 bases from V and 5 from J, leaving 13 bases between them. The CDR3 length is 12 residues.

V gene TRBV7-9 combines with J gene TRBJ2-3; D is unresolved. This CDR3 region has 13 residues. Deletions cut 8 bases from V and 4 bases from J, with 13 bases between. Germline V CDR1 and CDR2: SEHNR, FQNEAQ (reference sequence). DNA for the CDR3: TGTGCCAGCCGGAATAGTGAGGCAGATACGCAGTATTTT. It codes for CASRNSEADTQYF.

In its sample, this clonotype was seen many times. The V gene is TRBV28, the J gene TRBJ1-2; D is unclear. There are 13 residues in the CDR3. Trimming took off 3 bases at V and 1 base at J, with 6 bases between the two ends. Germline CDR1 MDHEN, CDR2 SYDVKM. The DNA for the CDR3 is TGTGCCAGCAGTTTTAATAATAACTATGGCTACACCTTC. Translated, it gives CASSFNNNYGYTF.

The table lists this clonotype with many counts. The chain combines TRBV2 with TRBJ1-1; D perhaps matches TRBD1 (6 bases). The V end lost 2 bases, the J end lost 9 bases, and 7 bases lay between the germline ends. CDR1 is SNHLY, CDR2 FYNNEI, per germline. The CDR3 runs 11 residues. The CDR3 sequence: CASSETGQAFF. DNA of the CDR3: TGTGCCAGCAGTGAAACAGGGCAAGCTTTCTTT.

This clonotype was seen at least ten times. This chain links TRBV4-2 with TRBJ1-1; 8 nucleotides match TRBD1. From germline, CDR1 is LGHNA and CDR2 YNFKEQ. CDR3 length equals 12 residues. V was clipped by 1 base and J by 11 bases; unmatched bases: 3. The CDR3 DNA reads TGTGCCAGCAGCCAAGGGACAGGGATCGCTTTCTTT. Amino acid sequence: CASSQGTGIAFF.

This clonotype was detected ten times or more. The V call is TRBV3-1, the J call TRBJ2-1, with no clear D. This CDR3 has 13 residues. V was cut by 2 bases and J by 6 bases, with 8 bases left in between. Germline CDR1 and CDR2: LGHDT and YNNKEL (reference sequence). The CDR3 here is CASSQKISNEQFF. The CDR3 region has the DNA TGTGCCAGCAGCCAAAAGATTTCCAATGAGCAGTTCTTC.

The sample holds many counts of this clonotype. This chain uses TRBV10-3 with TRBJ2-7, with D perhaps TRBD1 (5 bases). V was trimmed by 10 bases and J by 1 base, leaving 17 bases between them. The CDR3 covers 14 residues. The germline V gene encodes CDR1 ENHRY and CDR2 SYGVKD. CDR3 residues: CATSQGDLSYEQYF. The CDR3 DNA is TGTGCCACCTCGCAAGGGGATTTATCCTACGAGCAGTACTTC.

The chain combines TRBV6-1 with TRBJ2-1; weak D call: TRBD2 (6 bases). CDR1 and CDR2 from the germline V gene are MNHNS and SASEGT. The CDR3 is made up of 16 amino acids. V lost 4 bases and J 6 bases, leaving 19 bases between the germline ends. Here the CDR3 DNA reads TGTGCCAGCAGTGGACCCGGACTAAGGGGTGTCAATGAGCAGTTCTTC. Amino acids: CASSGPGLRGVNEQFF.

This clonotype was seen repeatedly, ten times or more. The rearrangement links TRBV20-1 to TRBJ1-1, with D maybe TRBD1 (5 bases). Germline V gives CDR1 DFQATT, CDR2 SNEGSKA (reference sequence). CDR3 size: 13 residues. The V gene lost 6 bases and the J gene lost 1 base, with 12 bases spanning the gap. CDR3 in DNA: TGCAGTGCGCCGACTGGGGGGAACACTGAAGCTTTCTTT. This gives the protein CSAPTGGNTEAFF.

A remark on this clonotype: This sequence may be a read error, since a much larger clone differs from it by one base. V gene TRBV7-2 combines with J gene TRBJ2-5, with D possibly called TRBD1 or TRBD2 (5 bases each). This CDR3 comprises 13 residues. V lost 5 bases, J lost 6 bases, and 13 bases lay in between. Germline V gene lookup returns CDR1 SGHTA and CDR2 FQGNSA. CDR3 in DNA: TGTGCCAGCAGCCCGGGGCCTGGGAAGACCCAGTACTTC. This sequence encodes CASSPGPGKTQYF.

This clonotype was counted many times. The rearrangement uses TRBV20-1 and TRBJ2-4, with D unclear. Per germline, CDR1 DFQATT and CDR2 SNEGSKA (reference sequence). Trimming stripped 0 bases from V and 6 bases from J, with 6 bases between. This CDR3 is built from 12 residues. The CDR3 here is CSAREPRNIQYF. DNA for the CDR3: TGCAGTGCTAGAGAGCCTAGAAACATTCAGTACTTC.

A few counts support this clonotype. The chain has TRBV5-8 and TRBJ1-5; a possible D gene is TRBD1 (5 bases). This CDR3 is built from 18 residues. Germline CDR1 reads SGHTS; CDR2 reads YDEGEE. Trimming stripped 4 bases from V and 4 bases from J, with 24 bases between. CDR3: CASSHSSLRGTGNQPQHF. CDR3 DNA sequence: TGTGCCAGCAGCCATAGTTCACTGCGGGGAACAGGAAATCAGCCCCAGCATTTT.

This clonotype was observed many times. The chain recombines TRBV20-1 with TRBJ2-1; 8 nucleotides match TRBD1. Trimming at V came to 8 bases and at J to 4 bases, leaving 10 bases not matched to a gene. Germline CDR1 is DFQATT and CDR2 is SNEGSKA (reference sequence). This CDR3 comprises 14 residues. In DNA, the CDR3 is TGCAGTACCGTCGGGGACAGGCATTACAATGAGCAGTTCTTC. Protein product: CSTVGDRHYNEQFF.

This clonotype was seen a few times. This chain connects TRBV28 to TRBJ2-2, with D unresolved. The V gene lost 3 bases and the J gene lost 2 bases, with 10 bases spanning the gap. CDR1 is MDHEN and CDR2 is SYDVKM in the germline V gene. The CDR3 sequence is 15 residues long. The CDR3 loop reads CASSFPLFNTGELFF. The CDR3 coding sequence is TGTGCCAGCAGTTTTCCCCTCTTTAACACCGGGGAGCTGTTTTTT.

The V call is TRBV12-3 or TRBV12-4, the J call TRBJ2-1, with TRBD2 matching 9 bases. This CDR3 comprises 19 residues. The J segment lost 4 bases and the V segment lost 8 bases, leaving 21 bases of the junction unmatched. The CDR3 sequence: CASSPRSLAGSPTYNEQFF. In nucleotides, the CDR3 is TGTGCCAGCTCACCAAGGTCTCTAGCGGGATCCCCTACTTACAATGAGCAGTTCTTC.

This clonotype was found many times. V is TRBV20-1 and J is TRBJ1-1; D is undetermined. The germline V gene encodes CDR1 DFQATT and CDR2 SNEGSKA (reference sequence). V lost 3 bases to trimming and J lost 6 bases, with 14 bases between them. There are 13 residues in the CDR3. In DNA form, the CDR3 reads TGCAGTGCTAGGAAGGACGCTGGGGCTGAAGCTTTCTTT. It translates to CSARKDAGAEAFF.

The chain links TRBV28 to TRBJ1-1; TRBD1 agrees at 11 bases. V trimming: 8 bases; J trimming: 4 bases; junction bases outside the gene matches: 6. The CDR3 spans 14 residues. Germline V gene sequence: CDR1 MDHEN, CDR2 SYDVKM. Here the CDR3 reads CASGLGTGGTEAFF. The CDR3 region has the DNA TGTGCCAGCGGCCTAGGGACAGGGGGCACTGAAGCTTTCTTT.